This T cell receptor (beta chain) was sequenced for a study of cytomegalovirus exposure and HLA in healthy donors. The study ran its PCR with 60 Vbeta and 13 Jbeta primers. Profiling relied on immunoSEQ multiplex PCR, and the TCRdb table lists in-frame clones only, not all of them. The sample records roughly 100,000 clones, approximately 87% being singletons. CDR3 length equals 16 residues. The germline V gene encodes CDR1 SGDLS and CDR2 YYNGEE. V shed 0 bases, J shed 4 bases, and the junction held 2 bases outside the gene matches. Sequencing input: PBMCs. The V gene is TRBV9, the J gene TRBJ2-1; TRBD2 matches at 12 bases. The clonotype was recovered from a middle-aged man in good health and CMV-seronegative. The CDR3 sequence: CASSVELAGGYNEQFF. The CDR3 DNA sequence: TGTGCCAGCAGCGTAGAACTAGCGGGAGGTTACAATGAGCAGTTCTTC.